This T cell receptor (beta chain) was sequenced for a study of T cell changes during pregnancy in multiple sclerosis (dated by TCRdb to between 2018 and 2020). Background for the entire study: Changes in the T cell repertoire over the course of pregnancy were examined in this study in women with multiple sclerosis.

Note on this clone: Its antigen is still unknown. No per-base quality is available; no much larger clone lies one base away.

The protocol used for the library was the immunoSEQ multiplex PCR assay. TCRdb carries this immuneACCESS record with in-frame sequences only. Its versions omit some clonotypes, under half of them owing to an unresolved V gene in the studies checked, with the rest unexplained. The sample profile shows about 33,000 clones; roughly 92% of them were found once. Approximately 1.1% of the sample goes to the ten largest clones. The CDR3 covers 16 residues, taking in both the cysteine and the phenylalanine. Only CDR3 DNA is held: 48 bases, read in frame from base 1. The germline V gene specifies MRHNA as CDR1 and SNTAGT as CDR2. The junction carries 18 bases between V and J, which are trimmed by 2 bases and 5 bases respectively.

The clonotype was recovered from a female donor with multiple sclerosis, enrolled in a pregnancy study. Sequencing input: PBMCs (not recorded whether the cells were cultured). The sequence is built from TRBV6-4 and TRBJ2-5; no D segment can be confidently identified. The CDR3 loop reads CASSDPGPRFGETQYF. The bases read TGTGCCAGCAGTGACCCAGGACCCCGGTTCGGGGAGACCCAGTACTTC.